This entry describes one T cell receptor (beta chain). The sample comes from a study of T-cell memory formation after mild COVID-19. MiXCR, applied by TCRdb to the 5' RACE reads, yields one record per CDR3 protein. In the table there are 200,000 or so distinct CDR3 sequences, 7.5% to 10% of which are singletons. CDR1 is SGHTA, CDR2 FQGNSA, per germline. The length of the CDR3 is 16 residues. V trimming: 5 bases; J trimming: 3 bases; junction bases outside the gene matches: 9. The source is a man between 18 and 35 years old who had mild COVID-19 (a few samples of this study predate the infection). Cell type and time point are not known. Sequenced sample: PBMCs or a T cell subset sorted from them (not recorded which). The V gene is TRBV7-2, the J gene TRBJ2-1; 8 nucleotides match TRBD1. The DNA of the CDR3 is TGTGCCAGCAGCCAGGACAGGGTGAGTTTCTACAATGAGCAGTTCTTC. It translates to CASSQDRVSFYNEQFF. The entire variable domain, with the rest obtained from reference TRBV7-2 and TRBJ2-1, is as follows: GAGVSQSPSNKVTEKGKDVELRCDPISGHTALYWYRQSLGQGLEFLIYFQGNSAPDKSGLPSDRFSAERTGGSVSTLTIQRTQQEDSAVYLCASSQDRVSFYNEQFFGPGTRLTVL.